The next 23 T cell receptor beta chains were all read from a single sample in a study of T cells in Graves' hyperthyroidism and ophthalmopathy. From RNA transcripts, TCR beta CDR3 regions were amplified. A set of HTBI primers served as the primers for a first-round RT-PCR of the TCR CDR3. Using its own MiXCR run on the multiplex PCR reads, TCRdb lists one record per CDR3 protein. This table has approximately 510,000 distinct CDR3 sequences, 20% to 25% appearing once. Source material: blood. These TCRs come from a man younger than 35 with Graves' hyperthyroidism.

This clonotype was counted ten times or more. The chain recombines TRBV29-1 with TRBJ2-7; D might be TRBD2 (6 bases). V lost 2 bases, J lost 3 bases, and 14 bases lay in between. Germline-derived CDR1 and CDR2 are SQVTM and ANQGSEA. The CDR3 runs to 14 residues. CDR3 coding DNA: TGCAGCGTTGAAACGGGGGAGAAGGGCTACGAGCAGTACTTC. Translation: CSVETGEKGYEQYF.

This clonotype has at least ten counts. The chain recombines TRBV11-2 with TRBJ2-7; 8 bases map to TRBD1. V shed 4 bases and J 6 bases; nucleotides not matched to a gene: 8. The CDR3 length is 14 residues. Per the germline V gene, CDR1 is SGHAT and CDR2 is FQNNGV. CDR3 protein: CASSSPDRVFEQYF. CDR3 sequence (DNA): TGTGCCAGCAGCTCCCCGGACAGGGTCTTCGAGCAGTACTTC.

This chain's CDR3 is CASKPPTSGNYGYTF. CDR3 DNA sequence: TGTGCCAGCAAACCTCCGACCTCAGGGAACTATGGCTACACCTTC. The rearrangement joins TRBV6-1 to TRBJ1-2; TRBD1 is a possible D gene (5 bases). Germline CDR1 is MNHNS and CDR2 is SASEGT. Between the trimmed V and J ends, which lost 7 bases and 2 bases, there was a span of 17 bases. The CDR3 is 15 residues long.

The rearrangement links TRBV7-3 to TRBJ2-7; 10 nucleotides agree with TRBD1. Germline V CDR1 and CDR2: SGHTA, FQGTGA. V shed 5 bases and J 2 bases; nucleotides not matched to a gene: 3. This CDR3 region has 14 residues. The chain's CDR3 is CASSMGQGPYEQYF. DNA for the CDR3: TGTGCCAGCAGCATGGGACAGGGGCCCTACGAGCAGTACTTC.

The chain joins TRBV4-1 to TRBJ2-7; D may be TRBD2 (6 bases). The V gene lost 3 bases and the J gene lost 4 bases, with 16 bases spanning the gap. Germline assignment: CDR1 MGHRA and CDR2 YSYEKL. This CDR3 region has 15 residues. The CDR3 spells CASSQGGSRTYEQYF. CDR3 nucleotide sequence: TGCGCCAGCAGCCAGGGGGGTTCTCGAACATACGAGCAGTACTTC.

At least ten counts were recorded for this clonotype. The V gene is TRBV30, the J gene TRBJ1-2; D gene uncertain. The germline V gene encodes CDR1 GTSNPN and CDR2 SVGIG (reference sequence). The V end was cut by 2 bases, the J end by 4 bases, with 17 bases between. This CDR3 contains 15 residues. The CDR3 protein is CAWSTDTSTSYGYTF. The DNA of the CDR3 is TGTGCCTGGAGTACTGACACCTCGACATCCTATGGCTACACCTTC.

This clonotype was recorded many times. J is TRBJ1-2 and V is TRBV7-8; 9 bases are a match to TRBD1. Germline V CDR1 and CDR2: SGHVS, FQNEAQ. V was pared by 1 base and J by 4 bases, with 7 bases of the junction left unmatched. The CDR3 is 16 residues long. The CDR3 DNA is TGTGCCAGCAGCTTAGGGGACACAGGGGGCGGCTATGGCTACACCTTC. The encoded protein is CASSLGDTGGGYGYTF. Using reference TRBV7-8 and TRBJ1-2 for the parts outside the CDR3, the full variable domain is GAGVSQSPRYKVAKRGQDVALRCDPISGHVSLFWYQQALGQGPEFLTYFQNEAQLDKSGLPSDRFFAERPEGSVSTLKIQRTQQEDSAVYLCASSLGDTGGGYGYTFGSGTRLTVV.

This clonotype was detected only a few times. The chain carries TRBV12-3 or TRBV12-4 and TRBJ2-2, with 8 positions matching TRBD2. J lost 5 bases, V lost 7 bases, and 12 bases had no gene match. The CDR3 loop spans 16 amino acids. CDR3 in DNA: TGTGCCAGCACAGGGGCTAGCGGGCCATTTACCGGGGAGCTGTTTTTT. Protein product: CASTGASGPFTGELFF.

The CDR3: CASSLGGSGSPLHF. CDR3 in DNA: TGTGCCAGCAGCCTGGGCGGCAGCGGTTCACCCCTCCACTTT. The genes are TRBV28 and TRBJ1-6; D uncertain. V was shortened by 6 bases and J by 9 bases, with 15 bases between the two germline ends. The CDR3 covers 14 residues. Germline V gene lookup returns CDR1 MDHEN and CDR2 SYDVKM.

J is TRBJ1-1 and V is TRBV7-8; weak D call: TRBD1 (5 bases). The CDR3 has 15 residues. Between the trimmed V and J ends, which lost 4 bases and 1 base, there was a span of 13 bases. The V gene's germline CDR1 is SGHVS and CDR2 FQNEAQ. CDR3 in amino acids: CASSSEGLRNTEAFF. The CDR3 region has the DNA TGTGCCAGCAGCTCTGAGGGGTTAAGGAACACTGAAGCTTTCTTT.

This clonotype turned up a few times. The chain has TRBV19 and TRBJ2-7, with 7 bases that match TRBD2. CDR1 LNHDA and CDR2 SQIVND come from the germline V gene (reference sequence). CDR3 size: 13 residues. V was pared by 7 bases and J by 7 bases, with 10 bases of the junction left unmatched. The CDR3 reads CASNGGETEEQYF. Here the CDR3 DNA reads TGTGCCAGTAATGGGGGGGAAACGGAAGAGCAGTACTTC. Complete variable domain (other parts from reference TRBV19 and TRBJ2-7): DGGITQSPKYLFRKEGQNVTLSCEQNLNHDAMYWYRQDPGQGLRLIYYSQIVNDFQKGDIAEGYSVSREKKESFPLTVTSAQKNPTAFYLCASNGGETEEQYFGPGTRLTVT.

Many counts were recorded for this clonotype. The chain joins TRBV28 to TRBJ2-5, with 9 bases that match TRBD2. CDR1 MDHEN and CDR2 SYDVKM come from the germline V gene. Trimming cost V 3 bases and J 5 bases; bases outside gene matches: 7. This CDR3 is built from 15 residues. CDR3 DNA: TGTGCCAGCAGTTTCTCGCGGGGGGGCTTGGAGACCCAGTACTTC. This sequence encodes CASSFSRGGLETQYF.

This clonotype has only a few counts. Here the CDR3 omits its conserved ending phenylalanine or tryptophan, so a read error is the likely source. The chain recombines TRBV5-1 with TRBJ1-3; D is possibly TRBD1 (5 bases). The CDR3 is 15 amino acids. With 0 bases removed from V and 0 bases from J, the gap between germline ends came to 7 bases. Germline V gene lookup returns CDR1 SGHRS and CDR2 YFSETQ. The CDR3 reads CASSLAGVSGNTIYS. CDR3 bases: TGCGCCAGCAGCTTGGCGGGGGTCTCTGGAAACACCATATATTCT.

This clonotype has only a few counts. The chain employs TRBV29-1 and TRBJ1-2; 11 nucleotides match TRBD1. With 4 bases clipped from V and 7 bases from J, the junction kept 8 bases outside the gene matches. The CDR3 consists of 14 residues. CDR1 and CDR2 from the germline V gene are SQVTM and ANQGSEA. In DNA, the CDR3 is TGCAGCGTTGCAGGGGTGGACAGGGGGCTTGGCTACACCTTC. Translating it yields CSVAGVDRGLGYTF.

This clonotype was counted between two and nine times. The chain employs TRBV11-2 and TRBJ1-2, with D maybe TRBD1 (5 bases). CDR1 and CDR2 (germline): SGHAT, FQNNGV. The CDR3 is 16 amino acids. V shed 4 bases and J shed 7 bases, with 22 bases lying between them. DNA of the CDR3: TGTGCCAGCAGCTCGCTCCGGGACCCCCTACGGGCTGGCTACACCTTC. This gives the protein CASSSLRDPLRAGYTF.

The chain combines TRBV30 with TRBJ2-7, with D hard to call. With 0 bases removed from V and 5 bases from J, the gap between germline ends came to 5 bases. The CDR3 totals 11 residues. Germline CDR1 and CDR2: GTSNPN and SVGIG (reference sequence). In DNA, the CDR3 is TGTGCCTGGAGTGTACTTCACGAGCAGTACTTC. It translates to CAWSVLHEQYF.

The chain uses TRBV4-1 and TRBJ1-3; weak D call: TRBD1 (6 bases). Germline CDR1 and CDR2: MGHRA and YSYEKL. This CDR3 spans 15 amino acids. V shed 4 bases and J shed 1 base, with 11 bases lying between them. The CDR3 DNA follows: TGCGCCAGCAGCCCAGGGGATTGGTCTGGAAACACCATATATTTT. It encodes CASSPGDWSGNTIYF.

This clonotype turned up a few times. This chain links TRBV28 with TRBJ2-4, with 7 bases lining up with TRBD1. This CDR3 comprises 15 residues. Germline V gene lookup returns CDR1 MDHEN and CDR2 SYDVKM. After removal of 2 bases from V and 0 bases from J, the junction contained 1 base not matched to a gene. CDR3 loop: CASSLDRVAKNIQYF. CDR3 DNA: TGTGCCAGCAGTTTAGACAGGGTAGCCAAAAACATTCAGTACTTC. Using reference TRBV28 and TRBJ2-4 for the parts outside the CDR3, the full variable domain is DVKVTQSSRYLVKRTGEKVFLECVQDMDHENMFWYRQDPGLGLRLIYFSYDVKMKEKGDIPEGYSVSREKKERFSLILESASTNQTSMYLCASSLDRVAKNIQYFGAGTRLSVL.

This clonotype was seen a few times. The chain couples TRBV2 to TRBJ2-7; D remains unclear. V was pared by 6 bases and J by 7 bases, with 16 bases between. The V gene's germline CDR1 is SNHLY and CDR2 FYNNEI. The CDR3 sequence is 13 residues long. The CDR3 nucleotides read TGTGCCAGCAGGGGCAGGTTCGGGCCGGAGCAGTACTTC. Its translation is CASRGRFGPEQYF.

The chain uses TRBV12-3 or TRBV12-4 and TRBJ1-5; 8 nucleotides match TRBD1. With 3 bases clipped from V and 7 bases from J, the junction kept 5 bases outside the gene matches. CDR3 size: 14 residues. As DNA, the CDR3 is TGTGCCAGCAGTTTTCGGACAGGGAGGCAGCCCCAGCATTTT. Its protein is CASSFRTGRQPQHF.

This CDR3 reads CASSLDGDTGELFF. CDR3 DNA sequence: TGTGCCAGCAGCTTAGACGGGGACACCGGGGAGCTGTTTTTT. V and J are TRBV13 and TRBJ2-2, with a weak D call TRBD2 (5 bases). The CDR3 loop spans 14 amino acids. Between the trimmed V and J ends, which lost 1 base and 3 bases, there was a span of 6 bases. Per the germline V gene, CDR1 is PRHDT and CDR2 is FYEKMQ (reference sequence).

Many counts were recorded for this clonotype. This chain joins TRBV28 and TRBJ1-2; D ambiguous. The germline V and J ends were trimmed by 4 bases and 4 bases, with 10 bases remaining between them. Germline CDR1 reads MDHEN; CDR2 reads SYDVKM. CDR3 length equals 13 residues. The DNA for the CDR3 is TGTGCCAGCAGTTCTGGACGGATCTATGGCTACACCTTC. It encodes CASSSGRIYGYTF.

V and J are TRBV6-1 and TRBJ2-7; D possibly corresponds to TRBD2 (6 bases). The CDR3 loop spans 13 amino acids. Trimming left V 6 bases short and J 2 bases short, with 11 bases between. The germline V gene has CDR1 MNHNS and CDR2 SASEGT. The CDR3 bases are TGTGCCAGCAGGAGCCCGGGGGCCTACGAGCAGTACTTC. Protein product: CASRSPGAYEQYF.